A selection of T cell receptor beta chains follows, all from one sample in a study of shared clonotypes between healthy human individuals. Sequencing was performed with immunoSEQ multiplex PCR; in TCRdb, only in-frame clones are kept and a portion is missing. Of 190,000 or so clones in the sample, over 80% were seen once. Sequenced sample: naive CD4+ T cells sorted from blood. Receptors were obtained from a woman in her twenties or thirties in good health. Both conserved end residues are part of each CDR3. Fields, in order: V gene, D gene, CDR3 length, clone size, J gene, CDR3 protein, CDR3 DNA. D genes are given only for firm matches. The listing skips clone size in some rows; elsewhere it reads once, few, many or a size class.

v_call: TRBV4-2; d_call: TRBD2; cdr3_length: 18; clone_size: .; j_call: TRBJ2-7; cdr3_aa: CASSQDFRLAGETYEQYF; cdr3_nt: TGTGCCAGCAGCCAAGATTTCCGACTAGCGGGAGAGACCTACGAGCAGTACTTC
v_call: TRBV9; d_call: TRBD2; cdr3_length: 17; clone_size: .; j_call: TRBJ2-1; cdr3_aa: CASSPRGGRTSGNEQFF; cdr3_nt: TGTGCCAGCAGCCCACGGGGCGGGAGGACCTCTGGGAATGAGCAGTTCTTC
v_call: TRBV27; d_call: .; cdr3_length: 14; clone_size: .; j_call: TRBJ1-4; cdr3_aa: CASSLAGFNEKLFF; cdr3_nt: TGTGCCAGCAGTTTAGCGGGTTTCAATGAAAAACTGTTTTTT
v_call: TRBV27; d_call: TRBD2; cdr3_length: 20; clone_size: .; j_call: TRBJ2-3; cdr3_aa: CASQRRLLAGERGRTDTQYF; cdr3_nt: TGTGCCAGCCAGCGAAGACTCCTAGCGGGAGAGAGGGGGAGGACAGATACGCAGTATTTT
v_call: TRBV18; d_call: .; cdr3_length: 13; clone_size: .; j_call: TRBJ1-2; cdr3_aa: CASSLWDLYGYTF; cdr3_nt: TGTGCCAGCTCACTCTGGGACCTTTATGGCTACACCTTC
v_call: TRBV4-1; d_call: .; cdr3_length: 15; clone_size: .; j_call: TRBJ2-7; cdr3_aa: CASSHELRGRYEQYF; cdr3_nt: TGCGCCAGCAGCCACGAGCTACGGGGGCGCTACGAGCAGTACTTC
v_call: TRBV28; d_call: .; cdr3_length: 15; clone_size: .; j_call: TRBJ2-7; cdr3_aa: CASSPHSGSSYEQYF; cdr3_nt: TGTGCCAGCAGCCCTCATAGCGGAAGCTCCTACGAGCAGTACTTC
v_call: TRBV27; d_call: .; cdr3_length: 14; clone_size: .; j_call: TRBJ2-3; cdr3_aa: CASSSLRATDTQYF; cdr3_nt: TGTGCCAGCAGTTCCCTAAGGGCGACAGATACGCAGTATTTT
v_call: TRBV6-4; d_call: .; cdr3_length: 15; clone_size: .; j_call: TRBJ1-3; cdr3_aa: CASSSLPLAGNTIYF; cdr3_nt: TGTGCCAGCAGTTCCCTCCCACTAGCTGGAAACACCATATATTTT
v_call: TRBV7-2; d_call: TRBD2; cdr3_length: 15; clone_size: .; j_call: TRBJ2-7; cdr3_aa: CASSIQAGGSNEQYF; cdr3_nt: TGTGCCAGCAGCATTCAAGCGGGAGGCTCTAACGAGCAGTACTTC
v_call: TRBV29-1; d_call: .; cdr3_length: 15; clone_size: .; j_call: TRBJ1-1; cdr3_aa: CSARGVRDMNTEAFF; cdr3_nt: TGCAGCGCCCGGGGGGTGAGGGACATGAACACTGAAGCTTTCTTT
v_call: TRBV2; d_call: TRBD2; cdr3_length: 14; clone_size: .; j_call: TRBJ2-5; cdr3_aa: CASGLAGVRETQYF; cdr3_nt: TGTGCCAGCGGGCTAGCGGGAGTGAGAGAGACCCAGTACTTC
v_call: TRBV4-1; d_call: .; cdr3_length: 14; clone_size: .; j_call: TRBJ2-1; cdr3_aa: CASSQPLVNNEQFF; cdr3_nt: TGCGCCAGCAGCCAACCACTAGTGAACAATGAGCAGTTCTTC
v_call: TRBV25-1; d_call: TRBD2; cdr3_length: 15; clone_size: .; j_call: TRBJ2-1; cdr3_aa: CASSEFAGVYNEQFF; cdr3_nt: TGTGCCAGCAGTGAATTTGCGGGAGTTTACAATGAGCAGTTCTTC
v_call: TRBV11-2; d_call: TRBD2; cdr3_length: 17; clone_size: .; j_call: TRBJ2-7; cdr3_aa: CASSPGTSGIVSYEQYF; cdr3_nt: TGTGCCAGCAGCCCTGGGACTAGCGGGATCGTGTCCTACGAGCAGTACTTC
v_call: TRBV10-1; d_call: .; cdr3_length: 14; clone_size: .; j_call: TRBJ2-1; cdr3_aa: CASSEDQVRVGEFF; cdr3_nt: TGCGCCAGCAGTGAGGACCAAGTCAGAGTTGGAGAGTTCTTC
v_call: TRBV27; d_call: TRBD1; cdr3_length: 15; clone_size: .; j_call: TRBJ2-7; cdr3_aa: CASSTPGQGVYEQYF; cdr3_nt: TGTGCCAGCAGTACACCGGGACAGGGGGTTTACGAGCAGTACTTC
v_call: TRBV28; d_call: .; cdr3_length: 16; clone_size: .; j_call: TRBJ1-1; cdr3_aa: CASSPTGWEMNTEAFF; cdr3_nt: TGTGCCAGCAGTCCGACAGGCTGGGAGATGAACACTGAAGCTTTCTTT
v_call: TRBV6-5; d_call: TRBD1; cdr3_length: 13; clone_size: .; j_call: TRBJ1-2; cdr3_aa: CASRRDRGQINTF; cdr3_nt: TGTGCCAGCAGGCGGGACAGGGGGCAGATAAACACCTTC
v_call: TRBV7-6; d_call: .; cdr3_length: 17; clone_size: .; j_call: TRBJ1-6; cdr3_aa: CASSLAAGSSYNSPLHF; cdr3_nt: TGTGCCAGCAGCTTAGCTGCGGGGAGCTCCTATAATTCACCCCTCCACTTT
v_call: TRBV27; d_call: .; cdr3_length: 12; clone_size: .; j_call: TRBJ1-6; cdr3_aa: CASRIRGSPLHF; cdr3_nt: TGTGCCAGCAGAATCCGGGGTTCGCCCCTCCACTTT
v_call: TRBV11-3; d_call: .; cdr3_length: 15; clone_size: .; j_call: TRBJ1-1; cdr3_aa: CASSLGIGGATEAFF; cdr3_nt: TGTGCCAGCAGCCTCGGCATTGGGGGGGCCACTGAAGCTTTCTTT
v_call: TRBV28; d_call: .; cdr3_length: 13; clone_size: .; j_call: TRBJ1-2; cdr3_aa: CASDSGTDYGYTF; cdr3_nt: TGTGCCAGCGACTCGGGCACAGATTATGGCTACACCTTC
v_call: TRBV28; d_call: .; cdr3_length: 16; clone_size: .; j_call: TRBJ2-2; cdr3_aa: CASSLRRPPGTGELFF; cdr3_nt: TGTGCCAGCAGTTTAAGAAGACCGCCGGGCACCGGGGAGCTGTTTTTT
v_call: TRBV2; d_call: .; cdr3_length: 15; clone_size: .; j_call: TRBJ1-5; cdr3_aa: CASSDSGGGNQPQHF; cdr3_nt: TGTGCCAGCAGTGATTCGGGGGGGGGCAATCAGCCCCAGCATTTT
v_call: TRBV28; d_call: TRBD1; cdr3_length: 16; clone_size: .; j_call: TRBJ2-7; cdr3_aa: CASSHGDSRLDYEQYF; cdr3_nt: TGTGCCAGCAGCCACGGGGACAGTCGGCTTGACTACGAGCAGTACTTC
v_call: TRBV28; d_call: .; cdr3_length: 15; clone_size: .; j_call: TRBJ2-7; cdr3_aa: CASSSQGPDLYEQYF; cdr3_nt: TGTGCCAGCAGTTCCCAGGGGCCCGACCTCTACGAGCAGTACTTC
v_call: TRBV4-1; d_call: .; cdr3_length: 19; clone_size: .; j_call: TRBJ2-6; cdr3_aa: CASSHVGRGALDGANVLTF; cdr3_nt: TGCGCCAGCAGCCATGTGGGCAGGGGGGCCTTGGATGGGGCCAACGTCCTGACTTTC
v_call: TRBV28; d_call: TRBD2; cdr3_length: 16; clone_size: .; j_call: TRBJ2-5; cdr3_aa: CASMAGGGAGEETQYF; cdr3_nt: TGTGCCAGCATGGCGGGGGGAGGCGCGGGAGAAGAGACCCAGTACTTC
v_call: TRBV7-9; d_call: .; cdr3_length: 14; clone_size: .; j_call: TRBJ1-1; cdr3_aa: CASSLPGGETEAFF; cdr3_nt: TGTGCCAGCAGCTTACCCGGGGGTGAAACTGAAGCTTTCTTT
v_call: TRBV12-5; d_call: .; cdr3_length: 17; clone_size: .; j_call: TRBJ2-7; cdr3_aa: CASGLITAARGVEGGYF; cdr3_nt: TGTGCTAGTGGTTTGATTACCGCTGCCAGGGGGGTTGAAGGCGGGTACTTC
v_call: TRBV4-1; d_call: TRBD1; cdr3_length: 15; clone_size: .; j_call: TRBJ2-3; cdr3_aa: CASSQTGQTTDTQYF; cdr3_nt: TGCGCCAGCAGCCAAACGGGACAGACCACAGATACGCAGTATTTT
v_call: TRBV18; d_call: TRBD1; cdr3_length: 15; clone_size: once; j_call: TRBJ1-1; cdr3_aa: CASSPPGQVGTEAFF; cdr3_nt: TGTGCCAGCTCACCCCCGGGACAGGTGGGTACTGAAGCTTTCTTT
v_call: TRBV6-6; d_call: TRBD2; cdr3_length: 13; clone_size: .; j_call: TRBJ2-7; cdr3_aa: CASSGGTRLEQYF; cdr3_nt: TGTGCCAGCAGTGGGGGGACTAGGCTTGAGCAGTACTTC
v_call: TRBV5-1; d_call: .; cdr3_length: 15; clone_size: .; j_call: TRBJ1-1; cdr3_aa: CASSLDGGPGFEAFF; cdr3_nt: TGCGCCAGCAGCTTGGATGGGGGTCCGGGGTTTGAAGCTTTCTTT
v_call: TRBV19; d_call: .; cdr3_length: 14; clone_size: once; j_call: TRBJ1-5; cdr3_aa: CASSKAYSNQPQHF; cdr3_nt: TGTGCCAGTAGTAAGGCCTATAGCAATCAGCCCCAGCATTTT
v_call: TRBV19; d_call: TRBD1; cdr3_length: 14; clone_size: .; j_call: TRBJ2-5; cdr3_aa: CASSGTGPQETQYF; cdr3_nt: TGTGCCAGTAGTGGGACAGGGCCCCAAGAGACCCAGTACTTC
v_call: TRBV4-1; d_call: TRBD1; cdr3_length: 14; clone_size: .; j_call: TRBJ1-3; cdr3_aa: CASGDRARGNTIYF; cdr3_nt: TGCGCCAGCGGGGACAGGGCTAGGGGAAACACCATATATTTT
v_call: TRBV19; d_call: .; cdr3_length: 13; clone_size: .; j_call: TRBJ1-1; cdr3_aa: CASSMFRNTEAFF; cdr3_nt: TGTGCCAGTAGTATGTTCCGGAACACTGAAGCTTTCTTT
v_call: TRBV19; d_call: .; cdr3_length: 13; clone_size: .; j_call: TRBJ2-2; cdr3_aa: CASVGGSTGELFF; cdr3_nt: TGTGCCAGTGTTGGCGGGTCCACCGGGGAGCTGTTTTTT
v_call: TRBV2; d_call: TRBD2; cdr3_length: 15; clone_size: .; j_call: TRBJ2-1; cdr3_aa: CAGGGRTSGKTEQFF; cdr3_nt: TGTGCCGGTGGAGGTAGGACTAGCGGGAAAACTGAGCAGTTCTTC
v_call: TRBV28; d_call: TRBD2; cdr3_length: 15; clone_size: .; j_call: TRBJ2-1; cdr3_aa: CASRPPGLPYNEQFF; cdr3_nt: TGTGCCAGCAGACCCCCGGGACTACCCTACAATGAGCAGTTCTTC
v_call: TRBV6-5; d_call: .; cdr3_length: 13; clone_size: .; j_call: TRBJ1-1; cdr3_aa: CASSRILGAEAFF; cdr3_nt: TGTGCCAGCAGCCGAATACTTGGGGCTGAAGCTTTCTTT
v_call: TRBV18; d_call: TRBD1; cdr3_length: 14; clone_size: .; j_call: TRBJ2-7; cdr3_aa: CASSPSRGIHEQYF; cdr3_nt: TGTGCCAGCTCACCCTCCAGGGGGATCCACGAGCAGTACTTC
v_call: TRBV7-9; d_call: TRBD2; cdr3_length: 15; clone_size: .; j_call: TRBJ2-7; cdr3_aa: CASSLALAGVHEQYF; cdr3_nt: TGTGCCAGCAGCTTAGCGCTAGCGGGAGTCCACGAGCAGTACTTC